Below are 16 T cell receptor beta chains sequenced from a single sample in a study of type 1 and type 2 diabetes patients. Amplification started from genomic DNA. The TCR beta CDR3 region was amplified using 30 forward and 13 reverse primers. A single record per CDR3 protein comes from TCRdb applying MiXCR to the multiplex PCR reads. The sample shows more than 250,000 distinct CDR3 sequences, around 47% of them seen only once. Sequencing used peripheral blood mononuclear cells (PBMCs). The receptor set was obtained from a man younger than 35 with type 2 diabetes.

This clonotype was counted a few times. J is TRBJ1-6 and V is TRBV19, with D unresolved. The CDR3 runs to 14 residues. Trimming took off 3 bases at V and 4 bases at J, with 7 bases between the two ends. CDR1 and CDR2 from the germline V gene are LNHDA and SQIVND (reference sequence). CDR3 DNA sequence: TGTGCCAGTAGTATCTCAGAATATAATTCACCCCTCCACTTT. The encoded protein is CASSISEYNSPLHF.

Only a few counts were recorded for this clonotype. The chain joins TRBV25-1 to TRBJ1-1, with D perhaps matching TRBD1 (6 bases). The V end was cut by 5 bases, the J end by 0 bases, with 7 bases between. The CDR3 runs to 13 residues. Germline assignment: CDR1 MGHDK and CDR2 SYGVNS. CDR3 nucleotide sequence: TGTGCCAGCAGTAGGGGGATGAACACTGAAGCTTTCTTT. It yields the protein CASSRGMNTEAFF.

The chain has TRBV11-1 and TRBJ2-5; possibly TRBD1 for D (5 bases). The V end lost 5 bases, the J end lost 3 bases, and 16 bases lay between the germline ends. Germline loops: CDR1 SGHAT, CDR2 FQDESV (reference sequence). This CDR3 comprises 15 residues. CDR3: CASSARVMAKETQYF. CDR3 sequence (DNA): TGTGCCAGCAGCGCCAGGGTGATGGCCAAAGAGACCCAGTACTTC.

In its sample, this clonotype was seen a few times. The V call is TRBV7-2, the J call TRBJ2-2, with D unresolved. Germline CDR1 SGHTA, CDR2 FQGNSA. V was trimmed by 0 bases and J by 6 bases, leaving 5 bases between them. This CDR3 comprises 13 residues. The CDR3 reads CASSLASSGELFF. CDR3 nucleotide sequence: TGTGCCAGCAGCTTAGCCAGCTCCGGGGAGCTGTTTTTT.

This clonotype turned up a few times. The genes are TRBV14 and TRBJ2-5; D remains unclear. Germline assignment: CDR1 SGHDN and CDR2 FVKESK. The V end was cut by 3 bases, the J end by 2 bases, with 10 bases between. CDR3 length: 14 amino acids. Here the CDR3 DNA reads TGTGCCAGCAGCCACCCCGGGCCACAAGAGACCCAGTACTTC. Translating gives CASSHPGPQETQYF.

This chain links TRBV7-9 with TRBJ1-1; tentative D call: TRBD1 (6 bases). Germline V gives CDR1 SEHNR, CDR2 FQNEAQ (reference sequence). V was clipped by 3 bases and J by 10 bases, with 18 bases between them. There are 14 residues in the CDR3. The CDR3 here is CASSFPGGGVVAFF. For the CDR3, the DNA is TGTGCCAGCAGCTTTCCGGGAGGGGGGGTCGTAGCTTTCTTT. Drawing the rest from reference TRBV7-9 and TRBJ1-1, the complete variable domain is DTGVSQNPRHKITKRGQNVTFRCDPISEHNRLYWYRQTLGQGPEFLTYFQNEAQLEKSRLLSDRFSAERPKGSFSTLEIQRTEQGDSAMYLCASSFPGGGVVAFFGQGTRLTVV.

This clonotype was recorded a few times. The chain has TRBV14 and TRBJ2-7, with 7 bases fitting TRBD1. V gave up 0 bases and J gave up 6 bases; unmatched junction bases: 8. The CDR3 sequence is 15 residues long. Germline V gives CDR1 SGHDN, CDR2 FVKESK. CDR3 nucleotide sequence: TGTGCCAGCAGCCAAGATTTAGCAGGGGGAGTCGAGCAGTACTTC. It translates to CASSQDLAGGVEQYF. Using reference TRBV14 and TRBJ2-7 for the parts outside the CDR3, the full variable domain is EAGVTQFPSHSVIEKGQTVTLRCDPISGHDNLYWYRRVMGKEIKFLLHFVKESKQDESGMPNNRFLAERTGGTYSTLKVQPAELEDSGVYFCASSQDLAGGVEQYFGPGTRLTVT.

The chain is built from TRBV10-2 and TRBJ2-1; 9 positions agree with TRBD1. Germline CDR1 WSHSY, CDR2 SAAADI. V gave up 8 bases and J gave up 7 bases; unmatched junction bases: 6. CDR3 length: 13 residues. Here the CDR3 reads CASYTGGMNEQFF. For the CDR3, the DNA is TGCGCCAGCTATACAGGGGGCATGAATGAGCAGTTCTTC.

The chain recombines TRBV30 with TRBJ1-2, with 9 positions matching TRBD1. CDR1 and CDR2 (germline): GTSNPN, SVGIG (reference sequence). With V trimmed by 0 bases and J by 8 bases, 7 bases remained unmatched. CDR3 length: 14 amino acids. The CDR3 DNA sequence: TGTGCCTGGAGTGTCGCACAGGGGGCTTGGGGCTACACCTTC. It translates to CAWSVAQGAWGYTF.

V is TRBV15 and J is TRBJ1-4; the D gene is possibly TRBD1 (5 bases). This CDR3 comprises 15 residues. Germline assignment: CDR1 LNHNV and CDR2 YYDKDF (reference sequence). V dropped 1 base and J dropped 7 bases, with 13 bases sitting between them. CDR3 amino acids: CATSRAAGQGEKLFF. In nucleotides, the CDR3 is TGTGCCACCAGCAGAGCGGCAGGGCAAGGTGAAAAACTGTTTTTT.

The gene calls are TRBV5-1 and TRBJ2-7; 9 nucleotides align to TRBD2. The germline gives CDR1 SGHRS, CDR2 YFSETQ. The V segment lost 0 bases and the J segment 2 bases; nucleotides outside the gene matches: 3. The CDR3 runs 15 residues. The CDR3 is CASSLAAGGPYEQYF. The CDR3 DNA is TGCGCCAGCAGCTTGGCGGCGGGAGGGCCCTACGAGCAGTACTTC. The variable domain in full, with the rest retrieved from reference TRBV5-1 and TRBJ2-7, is KAGVTQTPRYLIKTRGQQVTLSCSPISGHRSVSWYQQTPGQGLQFLFEYFSETQRNKGNFPGRFSGRQFSNSRSEMNVSTLELGDSALYLCASSLAAGGPYEQYFGPGTRLTVT.

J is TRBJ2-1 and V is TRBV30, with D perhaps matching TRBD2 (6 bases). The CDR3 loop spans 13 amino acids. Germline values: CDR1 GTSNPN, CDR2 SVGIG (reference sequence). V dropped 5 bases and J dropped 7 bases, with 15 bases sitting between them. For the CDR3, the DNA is TGTGCCTGGGCGGAGGGGTGGGTAAATGAGCAGTTCTTC. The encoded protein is CAWAEGWVNEQFF. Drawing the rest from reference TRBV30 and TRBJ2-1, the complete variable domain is SQTIHQWPATLVQPVGSPLSLECTVEGTSNPNLYWYRQAAGRGLQLLFYSVGIGQISSEVPQNLSASRPQDRQFILSSKKLLLSDSGFYLCAWAEGWVNEQFFGPGTRLTVL.

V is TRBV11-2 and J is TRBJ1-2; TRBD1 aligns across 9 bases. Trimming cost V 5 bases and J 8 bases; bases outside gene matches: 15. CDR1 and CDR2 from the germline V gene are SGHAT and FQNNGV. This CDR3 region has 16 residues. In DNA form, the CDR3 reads TGTGCCAGCAGCCAGACAGGGGGATGGGGGTCAGAAGGCTACACCTTC. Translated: CASSQTGGWGSEGYTF. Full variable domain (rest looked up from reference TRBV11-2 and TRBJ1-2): EAGVAQSPRYKIIEKRQSVAFWCNPISGHATLYWYQQILGQGPKLLIQFQNNGVVDDSQLPKDRFSAERLKGVDSTLKIQPAKLEDSAVYLCASSQTGGWGSEGYTFGSGTRLTVV.

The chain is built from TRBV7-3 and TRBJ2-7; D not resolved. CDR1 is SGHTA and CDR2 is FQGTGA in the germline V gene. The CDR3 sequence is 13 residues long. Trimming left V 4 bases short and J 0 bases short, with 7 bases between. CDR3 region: CASSSPDSYEQYF. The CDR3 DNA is TGTGCCAGCAGCTCCCCAGACTCCTACGAGCAGTACTTC.

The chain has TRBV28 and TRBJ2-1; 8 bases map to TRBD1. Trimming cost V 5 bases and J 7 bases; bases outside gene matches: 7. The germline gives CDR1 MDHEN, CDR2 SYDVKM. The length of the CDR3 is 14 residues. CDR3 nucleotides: TGTGCCAGCAGTGCGGACAGGGTGGGTAATGAGCAGTTCTTC. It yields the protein CASSADRVGNEQFF.

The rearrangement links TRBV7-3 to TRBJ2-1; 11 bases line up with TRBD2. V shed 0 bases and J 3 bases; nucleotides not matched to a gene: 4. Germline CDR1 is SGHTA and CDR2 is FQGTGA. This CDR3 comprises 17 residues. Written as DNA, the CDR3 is TGTGCCAGCAGCTTAACGGGCGGGACTAGCGGCTACAATGAGCAGTTCTTC. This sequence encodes CASSLTGGTSGYNEQFF.